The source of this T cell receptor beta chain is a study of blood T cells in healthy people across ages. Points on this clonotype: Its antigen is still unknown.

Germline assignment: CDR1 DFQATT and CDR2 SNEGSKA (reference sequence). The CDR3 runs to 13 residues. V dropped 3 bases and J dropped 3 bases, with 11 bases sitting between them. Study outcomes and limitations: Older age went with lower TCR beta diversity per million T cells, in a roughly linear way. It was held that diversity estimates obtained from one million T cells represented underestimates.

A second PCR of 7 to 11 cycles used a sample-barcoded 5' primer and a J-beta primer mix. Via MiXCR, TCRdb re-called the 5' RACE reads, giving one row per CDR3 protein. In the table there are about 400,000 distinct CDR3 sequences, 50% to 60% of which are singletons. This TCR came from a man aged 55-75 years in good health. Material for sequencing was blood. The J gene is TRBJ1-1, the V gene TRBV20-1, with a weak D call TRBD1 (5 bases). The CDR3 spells CSARSGGDTEAFF. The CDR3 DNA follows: TGCAGTGCTAGGTCGGGGGGGGACACTGAAGCTTTCTTT.